This T cell receptor (beta chain) was found in a study of a mutant IDH1 vaccine in newly diagnosed glioma. At the level of the study: Vaccination started 4-6 weeks after radiotherapy alone, or with temozolomide cycles. Radiotherapy, temozolomide, or both had been given previously, and both were given to most.

Indicated time point: week 23, last vaccination. In the vaccine, a single dose held 300 ug of the mutant IDH1 20-mer peptide, along with topical imiquimod. New WHO grade 3 or 4 astrocytomas that were IDH1-mutant and ATRX-lost had been found in donors. Produced via immunoSEQ multiplex PCR; TCRdb's table is partial and in-frame only. The sample yields 88,000 or so clones, roughly 85% seen once. V lost 6 bases to trimming and J lost 1 base, with 13 bases between them. The CDR3 totals 15 residues. Germline lookup yields CDR1 MNHEY and CDR2 SMNVEV (reference sequence). As to this clone: Its antigen remains unknown.

The rearrangement joins TRBV27 to TRBJ2-1; D tentatively fits TRBD1 or TRBD2 (5 bases each). The TCR comes from a man younger than 45 with glioma. Some clones in this sample may be carry-over from other donors' samples. The specimen was PBMCs, collected from a glioma patient whose treatment included an IDH1 peptide vaccine. The CDR3 DNA follows: TGTGCCAGCAGCATGGGGGTAGAGTCCTACAATGAGCAGTTCTTC. It codes for CASSMGVESYNEQFF.